This TCR beta chain comes out of a study of T cell changes during pregnancy in multiple sclerosis. Sequencing used immunoSEQ multiplex PCR; TCRdb keeps in-frame clones, though not all of them. Seen here are about 13,000 clones, around nine tenths observed once, and the top ten hold about 8.4%. The V gene's germline CDR1 is LGHNT and CDR2 FRNRAP. The CDR3 totals 15 residues. Deletions cut 4 bases from V and 6 bases from J, with 16 bases between. The chain joins TRBV12-5 to TRBJ2-1, with D possibly matching TRBD1 (7 bases). This sequence originates from a female donor with multiple sclerosis, enrolled in a pregnancy study. Source: CD8+ T cells from peripheral blood mononuclear cells, taken in the first trimester of pregnancy. In DNA, the CDR3 is TGTGCTAGTGGTTCGGAGGGGGCATTACGCAATGAGCAGTTCTTC. Encoded protein: CASGSEGALRNEQFF.